These 27 T cell receptor beta chains were sequenced from one sample in a study of Ad26.COV2.S vaccination and SARS-CoV-2 variants. As to treatment: about 20 received Ad26.COV2.S at low or high dose, single or two shots; several received placebo; per-sample allocation not given. Sampling was performed 63 days after the first vaccine or placebo injection. TCRdb keeps only in-frame clones here, not all; method: immunoSEQ multiplex PCR. The repertoire holds more than 300,000 clones, with about 85% as singletons. This sample comprised peripheral blood, obtained in a trial of Ad26.COV2.S vaccine versus placebo. These receptors all stem from a person between 18 and 65 years old who received the Ad26.COV2.S COVID-19 vaccine or a placebo.

This chain uses TRBV24-1 with TRBJ1-1; TRBD1 agrees at 8 bases. V was pared by 9 bases and J by 5 bases, with 19 bases of the junction left unmatched. Germline V gene data show CDR1 as KGHDR and CDR2 as SFDVKD. This CDR3 region has 17 residues. CDR3 residues: CATPKGQGPAGRTEAFF. The CDR3 DNA sequence: TGTGCCACCCCAAAAGGACAGGGCCCGGCGGGAAGGACTGAAGCTTTCTTT.

J is TRBJ2-5 and V is TRBV7-9; 12 bases line up with TRBD2. Trimming at V came to 5 bases and at J to 5 bases, leaving 12 bases not matched to a gene. The CDR3 extends over 17 amino acids. Per the germline V gene, CDR1 is SEHNR and CDR2 is FQNEAQ (reference sequence). This CDR3 reads CASSQGLAGLGRETQYF. CDR3 DNA: TGTGCCAGCAGCCAAGGACTAGCGGGGTTGGGCCGGGAGACCCAGTACTTC.

This clone was seen only a few times. The chain has TRBV19 and TRBJ2-6, with D possibly being TRBD1 (5 bases). Trimming took 5 bases from V and 1 from J, leaving 12 bases between them. The CDR3 consists of 16 residues. Germline values: CDR1 LNHDA, CDR2 SQIVND (reference sequence). The CDR3 spells CASSFRARSGANVLTF. The CDR3 nucleotides read TGTGCCAGTAGTTTCAGGGCGAGGTCTGGGGCCAACGTCCTGACTTTC.

This chain joins TRBV6-1 and TRBJ2-2; the D is unclear. CDR1 is MNHNS and CDR2 is SASEGT in the germline V gene. The CDR3 runs 15 residues. V dropped 2 bases and J dropped 5 bases, with 12 bases sitting between them. The CDR3 here is CASSEWWGGTGELFF. The CDR3 coding sequence is TGTGCCAGCAGTGAATGGTGGGGTGGGACCGGGGAGCTGTTTTTT.

The chain recombines TRBV19 with TRBJ2-6; no firm D call. The CDR3 has 16 amino acids. In germline, CDR1 is LNHDA, CDR2 SQIVND (reference sequence). V lost 7 bases and J 0 bases, leaving 13 bases between the germline ends. Here the CDR3 reads CASTNLGFSGANVLTF. DNA of the CDR3: TGTGCCAGTACCAATCTAGGGTTCTCTGGGGCCAACGTCCTGACTTTC.

This chain joins TRBV13 and TRBJ2-7; D is uncertain. With 3 bases removed from V and 6 bases from J, the gap between germline ends came to 9 bases. The CDR3 is made up of 12 amino acids. The germline V gene has CDR1 PRHDT and CDR2 FYEKMQ (reference sequence). Written as DNA, the CDR3 is TGTGCCAGCAGCTTTGAAGTATCCGAGCAGTACTTC. Its protein product is CASSFEVSEQYF.

The CDR3 protein is CASSSLSQGTQETQYF. The CDR3 DNA sequence: TGCGCCAGCAGCAGTCTCTCACAGGGAACCCAAGAGACCCAGTACTTC. The chain couples TRBV5-1 to TRBJ2-5, with TRBD1 as a possible D gene (6 bases). CDR1 SGHRS and CDR2 YFSETQ come from the germline V gene. Trimming stripped 4 bases from V and 1 base from J, with 17 bases between. The CDR3 loop spans 16 amino acids. Full variable domain (missing parts from reference TRBV5-1 and TRBJ2-5): KAGVTQTPRYLIKTRGQQVTLSCSPISGHRSVSWYQQTPGQGLQFLFEYFSETQRNKGNFPGRFSGRQFSNSRSEMNVSTLELGDSALYLCASSSLSQGTQETQYFGPGTRLLVL.

This clone was detected once. J is TRBJ1-2 and V is TRBV2; TRBD1 aligns across 10 bases. The CDR3 loop spans 15 amino acids. In germline, CDR1 is SNHLY, CDR2 FYNNEI. V shed 7 bases and J 7 bases; nucleotides not matched to a gene: 12. The CDR3 region is CASTREDRGHRGYTF. The CDR3 coding sequence is TGTGCCAGCACCCGAGAAGACAGGGGGCATCGTGGCTACACCTTC.

This clone appeared many times. This chain connects TRBV18 to TRBJ1-1, with D perhaps TRBD1 (5 bases). This CDR3 comprises 18 residues. CDR1 is KGHSH, CDR2 LQKENI, per germline. Trimming removed 6 bases from V and 2 bases from J, with 25 bases in between. The CDR3 protein is CASSGQWTFTADNTEAFF. The CDR3 bases are TGTGCCAGCTCGGGGCAGTGGACCTTCACGGCTGATAACACTGAAGCTTTCTTT. The whole variable domain, remainder taken from reference TRBV18 and TRBJ1-1, is NAGVMQNPRHLVRRRGQEARLRCSPMKGHSHVYWYRQLPEEGLKFMVYLQKENIIDESGMPKERFSAEFPKEGPSILRIQQVVRGDSAAYFCASSGQWTFTADNTEAFFGQGTRLTVV.

This clone was recorded only once. The J gene is TRBJ1-1, the V gene TRBV5-6; possible D gene TRBD1, 5 bases. V was shortened by 3 bases and J by 1 base, with 16 bases between the two germline ends. The CDR3 is 16 amino acids. Germline CDR1 and CDR2: SGHDT and YYEEEE. The DNA of the CDR3 is TGTGCCAGCAGCTGGGGACTCTCGGGGGGGAACACTGAAGCTTTCTTT. This sequence encodes CASSWGLSGGNTEAFF.

This rearrangement joins TRBV9 to TRBJ2-2, with D possibly matching TRBD1 (6 bases). The CDR3 is 14 amino acids. The V end was cut by 2 bases, the J end by 4 bases, with 9 bases between. Looked up from germline, CDR1 is SGDLS and CDR2 is YYNGEE. The CDR3 loop reads CASSVTGPTGELFF. The CDR3, as DNA: TGTGCCAGCAGCGTTACAGGGCCCACCGGGGAGCTGTTTTTT.

V and J are TRBV20-1 and TRBJ2-3; unclear D gene. Germline CDR1 reads DFQATT; CDR2 reads SNEGSKA (reference sequence). The CDR3 length is 11 residues. Trimming left V 6 bases short and J 5 bases short, with 9 bases between. The CDR3 DNA sequence: TGCAGTGCACCCCTGGGAGATACGCAGTATTTT. Protein: CSAPLGDTQYF.

The rearrangement uses TRBV10-3 and TRBJ2-1; D might be TRBD1 (6 bases). The CDR3 contains 11 residues. Germline V lookup: CDR1 ENHRY, CDR2 SYGVKD. V was pared by 4 bases and J by 10 bases, with 8 bases between. The CDR3 nucleotides are TGTGCCATCAGTGCAGGGGACGAGCAGTTCTTC. This codes for CAISAGDEQFF.

J is TRBJ2-3 and V is TRBV7-9; a weak D match, TRBD1 (5 bases). The CDR3 has 12 amino acids. CDR1 is SEHNR and CDR2 is FQNEAQ in the germline V gene (reference sequence). V gave up 1 base and J gave up 8 bases, with 7 bases separating them. The CDR3 DNA reads as TGTGCCAGCAGCTTAGTTGACAGTACGCAGTATTTT. It specifies CASSLVDSTQYF.

The chain is built from TRBV6-5 and TRBJ2-7, with D perhaps assigned TRBD1 or TRBD2 (6 bases each). The CDR3 runs to 15 residues. The V end lost 6 bases, the J end lost 2 bases, and 17 bases lay between the germline ends. The germline gives CDR1 MNHEY, CDR2 SVGAGI. CDR3 protein: CASSLGGRATYEQYF. The CDR3 region has the DNA TGTGCCAGCAGCCTCGGGGGCAGGGCAACCTACGAGCAGTACTTC.

V is TRBV9 and J is TRBJ2-2; TRBD1 matches at 9 bases. There are 15 residues in the CDR3. Germline assignment: CDR1 SGDLS and CDR2 YYNGEE. With 0 bases clipped from V and 7 bases from J, the junction kept 4 bases outside the gene matches. The CDR3 bases are TGTGCCAGCAGCGTAGGGACAGGGGAAGTCGGGGAGCTGTTTTTT. Its translation is CASSVGTGEVGELFF.

About this clone: The same CDR3 can be traced to other DNA sequences in this sample. The chain has TRBV11-3 and TRBJ2-3, with D perhaps given as TRBD1 or TRBD2 (5 bases each). V was cut by 5 bases and J by 1 base, with 7 bases left in between. CDR1 SGHNT and CDR2 YENEEA come from the germline V gene. This CDR3 is 13 amino acids long. CDR3 sequence (DNA): TGTGCCAGCAGCCTGGGGGGCACAGATACGCAGTATTTT. It translates to CASSLGGTDTQYF.

The CDR3 spells CASSSASSRTDTQYF. CDR3 bases: TGTGCCAGCAGCTCCGCAAGCTCCCGCACAGATACGCAGTATTTT. V is TRBV7-2 and J is TRBJ2-3; D is ambiguous. V lost 4 bases and J lost 1, with 12 bases in between. Germline V lookup: CDR1 SGHTA, CDR2 FQGNSA. The CDR3 is 15 amino acids. Variable domain in full (rest from reference TRBV7-2 and TRBJ2-3): GAGVSQSPSNKVTEKGKDVELRCDPISGHTALYWYRQSLGQGLEFLIYFQGNSAPDKSGLPSDRFSAERTGGSVSTLTIQRTQQEDSAVYLCASSSASSRTDTQYFGPGTRLTVL.

This clone was observed a handful of times. The V gene is TRBV7-9, the J gene TRBJ2-7, with TRBD1 identical over 8 bases. Germline V CDR1 and CDR2: SEHNR, FQNEAQ (reference sequence). J was trimmed by 3 bases and V by 1 base; bases with no gene match: 2. The CDR3 contains 14 residues. The CDR3 DNA reads as TGTGCCAGCAGCTTAGGGGACAGGAGCTACGAGCAGTACTTC. It specifies CASSLGDRSYEQYF.

The J gene is TRBJ1-1, the V gene TRBV18; 7 bases are shared with TRBD1. V shed 2 bases and J 11 bases; nucleotides not matched to a gene: 11. This CDR3 contains 14 residues. Looked up from germline, CDR1 is KGHSH and CDR2 is LQKENI. CDR3 residues: CASSPDRDRSSAFF. In DNA, the CDR3 is TGTGCCAGCTCACCAGACCGGGACAGATCTTCGGCTTTCTTT.

The chain carries TRBV3-1 (or the pseudogene TRBV3-2) and TRBJ1-1; the D gene is possibly TRBD1 (5 bases). This CDR3 region has 14 residues. Trimming removed 0 bases at V and 10 bases at J, with 15 bases between. CDR1 is LGHDT, CDR2 YNNKEL, per germline (reference sequence). CDR3 protein: CASSQDSGARRAFF. For the CDR3, the DNA is TGTGCCAGCAGCCAAGATTCCGGGGCCCGAAGAGCTTTCTTT.

The V and J genes are TRBV6-5 and TRBJ1-2, with D unresolved. The CDR3 runs 12 residues. V was pared by 6 bases and J by 5 bases, with 10 bases between. CDR1 MNHEY and CDR2 SVGAGI come from the germline V gene. The CDR3 DNA is TGTGCCAGCAGCAACACCTTATATGGCTACACCTTC. It is translated as CASSNTLYGYTF.

This rearrangement joins TRBV6-1 to TRBJ2-4, with unresolved D. Germline assignment: CDR1 MNHNS and CDR2 SASEGT. V was shortened by 3 bases and J by 0 bases, with 12 bases between the two germline ends. CDR3 length: 16 amino acids. The CDR3 region has the DNA TGTGCCAGCAGTGAGGAGAACATTCTAGCCAAAAACATTCAGTACTTC. It encodes CASSEENILAKNIQYF.

The chain uses TRBV2 and TRBJ2-5; 12 bases match TRBD2. The germline CDR1 and CDR2 sequences are SNHLY and FYNNEI. Trimming removed 7 bases from V and 5 bases from J; junction bases left unmatched: 5. The CDR3 runs to 14 residues. The CDR3 region is CASNLAGGIETQYF. The CDR3 DNA follows: TGTGCCAGCAATCTAGCGGGGGGGATTGAGACCCAGTACTTC.

This clone was seen at least ten times. This chain links TRBV3-1 (or the pseudogene TRBV3-2) with TRBJ1-3; D call uncertain. The CDR3 sequence is 17 residues long. The germline V gene has CDR1 LGHDT and CDR2 YNNKEL (reference sequence). Trimming removed 1 base from V and 9 bases from J, with 22 bases in between. CDR3 nucleotide sequence: TGTGCCAGCAGCCAAGGGCGGCCCTTGCTCTCGGGTGCCACCATATATTTT. This translates into CASSQGRPLLSGATIYF.

The CDR3 here is CASSQAEGSNQPQHF. The CDR3 DNA reads TGCGCCAGCAGCCAAGCAGAGGGGAGCAATCAGCCCCAGCATTTT. The V gene is TRBV4-1, the J gene TRBJ1-5, with a possible D match to TRBD1 (5 bases). CDR3 length: 15 residues. Germline V lookup: CDR1 MGHRA, CDR2 YSYEKL. Trimming left V 1 base short and J 1 base short, with 8 bases between.

The chain links TRBV3-1 (or the pseudogene TRBV3-2) to TRBJ2-1, with 11 bases that match TRBD2. The ends lost 3 bases at V and 5 bases at J; junction bases unmatched: 9. CDR3 length: 17 amino acids. The V gene's germline CDR1 is LGHDT and CDR2 YNNKEL (reference sequence). CDR3 nucleotide sequence: TGTGCCAGCAGCCACCACGGGACTAGCGGAACCCACAATGAGCAGTTCTTC. Protein sequence: CASSHHGTSGTHNEQFF.